This T cell receptor (beta chain) derives from a study of blood T cell repertoires in COVID-19. Study in general: COVID-19 samples from acute and convalescent phases originated in the United States, Italy and Spain. Sources were T cells, B-cell-depleted T cells, or PBMCs; the material itself was cDNA or gDNA.

Assay: immunoSEQ multiplex PCR; the TCRdb copy retains only in-frame clones and omits some. The sample contains a few hundred thousand clones, around 93% of which appear only once. The CDR3 runs to 19 residues. J was trimmed by 6 bases and V by 3 bases; bases with no gene match: 14. Germline V gene data show CDR1 as LGHDT and CDR2 as YNNKEL (reference sequence). Recruits, aged roughly 18 to 95 years, lived in 24 US areas. Cohort assignment relied on participant-reported clinical history. This TCR came from a human donor in a cohort exposed to, infected with or recovered from COVID-19 (not recorded which). The donor label of this sample is uncertain. The sequencing input was PBMCs or T cells enriched from blood (not recorded which). This rearrangement joins TRBV3-1 (or the pseudogene TRBV3-2) to TRBJ2-3; the match to TRBD2 covers 14 bases. In DNA, the CDR3 is TGTGCCAGCAGCCAGGTCGGACTAGCGGGGGGCACAGGTGAGGATACGCAGTATTTT. This gives the protein CASSQVGLAGGTGEDTQYF.